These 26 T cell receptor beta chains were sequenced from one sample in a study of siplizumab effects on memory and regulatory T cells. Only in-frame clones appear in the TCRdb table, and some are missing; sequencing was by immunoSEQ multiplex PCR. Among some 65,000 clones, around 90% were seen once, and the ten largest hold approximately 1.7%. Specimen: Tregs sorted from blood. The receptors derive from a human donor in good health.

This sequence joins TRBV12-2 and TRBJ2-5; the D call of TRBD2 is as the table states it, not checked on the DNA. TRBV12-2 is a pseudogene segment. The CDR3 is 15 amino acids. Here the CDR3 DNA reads TGTGCCAGCACCACAGGGACTAGCGGGGGGAGGACCCAGTACTTC. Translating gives CASTTGTSGGRTQYF.

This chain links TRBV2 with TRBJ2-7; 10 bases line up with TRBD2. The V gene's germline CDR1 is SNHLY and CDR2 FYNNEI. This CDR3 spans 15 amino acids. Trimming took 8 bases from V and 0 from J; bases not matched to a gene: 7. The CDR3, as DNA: TGTGCCAGCTTTGGGACTAGCGCTAGCTCCTACGAGCAGTACTTC. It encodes CASFGTSASSYEQYF.

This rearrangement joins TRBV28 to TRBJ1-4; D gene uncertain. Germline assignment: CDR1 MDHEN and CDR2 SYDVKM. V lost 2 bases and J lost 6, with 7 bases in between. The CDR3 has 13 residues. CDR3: CASSLPSYEKLFF. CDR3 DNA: TGTGCCAGCAGTTTACCATCTTATGAAAAACTGTTTTTT.

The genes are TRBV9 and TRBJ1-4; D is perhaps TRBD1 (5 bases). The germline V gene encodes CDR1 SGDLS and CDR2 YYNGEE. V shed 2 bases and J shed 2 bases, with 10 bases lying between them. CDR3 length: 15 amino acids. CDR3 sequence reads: CASSVTGTTNEKLFF. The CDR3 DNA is TGTGCCAGCAGCGTCACCGGGACGACTAATGAAAAACTGTTTTTT. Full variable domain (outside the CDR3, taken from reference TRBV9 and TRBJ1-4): DSGVTQTPKHLITATGQRVTLRCSPRSGDLSVYWYQQSLDQGLQFLIQYYNGEERAKGNILERFSAQQFPDLHSELNLSSLELGDSALYFCASSVTGTTNEKLFFGSGTQLSVL.

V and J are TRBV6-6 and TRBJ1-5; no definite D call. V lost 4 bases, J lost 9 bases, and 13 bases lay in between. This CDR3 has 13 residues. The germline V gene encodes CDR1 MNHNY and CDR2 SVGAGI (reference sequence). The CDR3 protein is CASSSNPLRPQHF. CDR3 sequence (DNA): TGTGCCAGCAGTTCCAACCCTTTGAGGCCCCAGCATTTT.

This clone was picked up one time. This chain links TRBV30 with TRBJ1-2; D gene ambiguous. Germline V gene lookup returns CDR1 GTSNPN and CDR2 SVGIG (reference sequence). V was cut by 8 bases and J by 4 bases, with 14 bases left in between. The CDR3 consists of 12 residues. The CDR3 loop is CARGPEGYGYTF. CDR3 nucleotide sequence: TGTGCCCGAGGACCTGAGGGCTATGGCTACACCTTC.

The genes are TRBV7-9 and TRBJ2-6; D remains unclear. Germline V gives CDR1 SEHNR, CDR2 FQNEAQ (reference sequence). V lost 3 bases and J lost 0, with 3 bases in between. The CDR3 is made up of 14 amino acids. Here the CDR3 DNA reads TGTGCCAGCAGCTTCAGCTCTGGGGCCAACGTCCTGACTTTC. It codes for CASSFSSGANVLTF.

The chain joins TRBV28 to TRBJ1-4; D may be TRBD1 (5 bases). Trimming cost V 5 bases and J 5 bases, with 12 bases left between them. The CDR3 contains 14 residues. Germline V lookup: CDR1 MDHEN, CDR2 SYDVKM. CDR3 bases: TGTGCCAGCAGTAAAGGGACTGAGAATGAAAAACTGTTTTTT. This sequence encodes CASSKGTENEKLFF.

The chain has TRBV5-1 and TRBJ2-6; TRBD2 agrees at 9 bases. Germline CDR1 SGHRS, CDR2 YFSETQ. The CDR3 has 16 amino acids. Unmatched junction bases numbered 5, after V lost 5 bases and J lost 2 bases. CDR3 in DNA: TGCGCCAGCAGTCCGGGCGGGGGGGCTGGGGCCAACGTCCTGACTTTC. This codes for CASSPGGGAGANVLTF.

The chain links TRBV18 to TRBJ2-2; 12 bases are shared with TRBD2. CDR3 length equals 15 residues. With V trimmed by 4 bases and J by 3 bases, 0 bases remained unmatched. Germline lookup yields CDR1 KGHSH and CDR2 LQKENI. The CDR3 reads CASSRLAGDTGELFF. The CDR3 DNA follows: TGTGCCAGCTCACGACTAGCGGGAGACACCGGGGAGCTGTTTTTT. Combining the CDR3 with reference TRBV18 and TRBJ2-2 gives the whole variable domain NAGVMQNPRHLVRRRGQEARLRCSPMKGHSHVYWYRQLPEEGLKFMVYLQKENIIDESGMPKERFSAEFPKEGPSILRIQQVVRGDSAAYFCASSRLAGDTGELFFGEGSRLTVL.

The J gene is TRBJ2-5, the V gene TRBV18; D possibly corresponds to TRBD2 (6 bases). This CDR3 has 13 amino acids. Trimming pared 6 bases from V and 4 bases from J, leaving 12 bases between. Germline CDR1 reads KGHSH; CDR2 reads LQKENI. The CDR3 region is CASSPGTAETQYF. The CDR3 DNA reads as TGTGCCAGCTCGCCCGGGACTGCAGAGACCCAGTACTTC.

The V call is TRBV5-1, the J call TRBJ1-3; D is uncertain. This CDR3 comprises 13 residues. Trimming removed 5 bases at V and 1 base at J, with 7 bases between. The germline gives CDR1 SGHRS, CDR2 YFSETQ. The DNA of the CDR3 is TGCGCCAGCAGACCAGGTTCTGGAAACACCATATATTTT. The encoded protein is CASRPGSGNTIYF.

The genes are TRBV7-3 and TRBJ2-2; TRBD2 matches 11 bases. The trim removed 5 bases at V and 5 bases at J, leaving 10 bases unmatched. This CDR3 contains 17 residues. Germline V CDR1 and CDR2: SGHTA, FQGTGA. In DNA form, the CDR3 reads TGTGCCAGCAGCCTCGCTAGCGGGAGGATAAGAACCGGGGAGCTGTTTTTT. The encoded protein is CASSLASGRIRTGELFF.

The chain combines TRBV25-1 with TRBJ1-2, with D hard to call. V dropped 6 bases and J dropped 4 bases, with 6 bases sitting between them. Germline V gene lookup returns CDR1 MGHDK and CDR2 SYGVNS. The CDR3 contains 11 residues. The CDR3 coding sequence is TGTGCCAGCAGCCGGGGCTATGGCTACACCTTC. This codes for CASSRGYGYTF.

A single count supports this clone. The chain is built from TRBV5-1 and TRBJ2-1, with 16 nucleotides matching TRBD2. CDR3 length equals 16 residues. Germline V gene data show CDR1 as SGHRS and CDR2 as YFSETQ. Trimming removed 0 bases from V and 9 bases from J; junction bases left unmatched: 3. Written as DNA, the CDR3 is TGCGCCAGCAGCTTGGAGGGACTAGCGGGAGGGGGTGAGCAGTTCTTC. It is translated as CASSLEGLAGGGEQFF.

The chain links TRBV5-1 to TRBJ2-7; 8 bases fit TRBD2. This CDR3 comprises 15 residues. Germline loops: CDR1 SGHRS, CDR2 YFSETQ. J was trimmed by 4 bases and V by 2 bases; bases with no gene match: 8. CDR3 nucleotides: TGCGCCAGCAGCTTCGGCAGCGGGAGAAGGTACGAGCAGTACTTC. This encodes CASSFGSGRRYEQYF. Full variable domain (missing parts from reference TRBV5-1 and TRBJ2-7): KAGVTQTPRYLIKTRGQQVTLSCSPISGHRSVSWYQQTPGQGLQFLFEYFSETQRNKGNFPGRFSGRQFSNSRSEMNVSTLELGDSALYLCASSFGSGRRYEQYFGPGTRLTVT.

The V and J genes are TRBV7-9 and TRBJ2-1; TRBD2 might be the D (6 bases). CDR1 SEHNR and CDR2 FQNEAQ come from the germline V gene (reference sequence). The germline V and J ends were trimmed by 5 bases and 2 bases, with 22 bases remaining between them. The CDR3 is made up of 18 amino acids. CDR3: CASSHLVGGSATYNEQFF. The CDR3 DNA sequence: TGTGCCAGCAGCCACCTAGTGGGAGGTTCCGCGACCTACAATGAGCAGTTCTTC.

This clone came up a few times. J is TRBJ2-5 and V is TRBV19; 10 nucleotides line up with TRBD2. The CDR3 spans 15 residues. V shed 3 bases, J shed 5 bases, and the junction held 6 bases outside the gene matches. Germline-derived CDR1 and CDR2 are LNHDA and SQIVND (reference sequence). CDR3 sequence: CASSIRLAGVETQYF. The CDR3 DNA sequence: TGTGCCAGTAGTATTCGGCTAGCGGGAGTGGAGACCCAGTACTTC.

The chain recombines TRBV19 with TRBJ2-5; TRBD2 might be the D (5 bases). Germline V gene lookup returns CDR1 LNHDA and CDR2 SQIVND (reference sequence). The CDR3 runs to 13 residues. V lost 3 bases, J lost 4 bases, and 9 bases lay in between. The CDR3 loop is CASSMRVGETQYF. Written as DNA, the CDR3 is TGTGCCAGTAGTATGCGGGTGGGAGAGACCCAGTACTTC.

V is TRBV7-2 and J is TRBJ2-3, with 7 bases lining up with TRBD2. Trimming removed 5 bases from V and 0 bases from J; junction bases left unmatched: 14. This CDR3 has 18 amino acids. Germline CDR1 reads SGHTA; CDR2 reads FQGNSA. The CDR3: CASSPRLTSMGSTDTQYF. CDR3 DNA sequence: TGTGCCAGCAGCCCACGCCTGACTAGCATGGGTAGCACAGATACGCAGTATTTT.

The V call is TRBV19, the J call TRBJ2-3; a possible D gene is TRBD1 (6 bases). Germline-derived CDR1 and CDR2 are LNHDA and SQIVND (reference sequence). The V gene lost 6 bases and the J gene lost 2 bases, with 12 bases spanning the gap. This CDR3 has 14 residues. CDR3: CASSPYRDTDTQYF. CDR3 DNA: TGTGCCAGTAGCCCGTACAGGGACACAGATACGCAGTATTTT.

The CDR3 loop is CASSLGGRTEAFF. CDR3 DNA sequence: TGTGCCAGCAGCTTAGGGGGGCGGACTGAAGCTTTCTTT. The chain combines TRBV5-4 with TRBJ1-1; D perhaps matches TRBD1 (6 bases). V lost 2 bases, J lost 5 bases, and 10 bases lay in between. CDR3 length: 13 residues. The V gene's germline CDR1 is SGHNT and CDR2 YYREEE (reference sequence).

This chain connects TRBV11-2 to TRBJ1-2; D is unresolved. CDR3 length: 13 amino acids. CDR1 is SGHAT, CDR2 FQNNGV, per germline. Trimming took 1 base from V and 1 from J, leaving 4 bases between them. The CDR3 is CASSLGHNYGYTF. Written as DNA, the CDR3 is TGTGCCAGCAGCTTAGGGCATAACTATGGCTACACCTTC.

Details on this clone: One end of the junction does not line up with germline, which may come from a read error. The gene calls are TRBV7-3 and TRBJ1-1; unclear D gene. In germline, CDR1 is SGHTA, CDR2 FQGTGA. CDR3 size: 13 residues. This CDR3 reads CASSLTVNTEAFF. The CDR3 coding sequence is TGTGCCAGCAGCCTAACAGTGAACACTGAAGCTTTCTTT.

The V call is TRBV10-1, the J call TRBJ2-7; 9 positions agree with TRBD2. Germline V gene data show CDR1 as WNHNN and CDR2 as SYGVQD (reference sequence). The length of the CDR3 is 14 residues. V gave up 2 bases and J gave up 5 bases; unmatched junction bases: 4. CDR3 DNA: TGCGCCAGCAGTGAGGTGGGACTAGCTAACGAGCAGTACTTC. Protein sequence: CASSEVGLANEQYF.

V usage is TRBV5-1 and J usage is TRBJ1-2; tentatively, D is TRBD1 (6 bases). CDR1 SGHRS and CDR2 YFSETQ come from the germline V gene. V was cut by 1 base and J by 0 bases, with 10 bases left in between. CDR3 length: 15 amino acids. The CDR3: CASSLTGNPNYGYTF. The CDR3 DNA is TGCGCCAGCAGCTTGACAGGGAACCCTAACTATGGCTACACCTTC.